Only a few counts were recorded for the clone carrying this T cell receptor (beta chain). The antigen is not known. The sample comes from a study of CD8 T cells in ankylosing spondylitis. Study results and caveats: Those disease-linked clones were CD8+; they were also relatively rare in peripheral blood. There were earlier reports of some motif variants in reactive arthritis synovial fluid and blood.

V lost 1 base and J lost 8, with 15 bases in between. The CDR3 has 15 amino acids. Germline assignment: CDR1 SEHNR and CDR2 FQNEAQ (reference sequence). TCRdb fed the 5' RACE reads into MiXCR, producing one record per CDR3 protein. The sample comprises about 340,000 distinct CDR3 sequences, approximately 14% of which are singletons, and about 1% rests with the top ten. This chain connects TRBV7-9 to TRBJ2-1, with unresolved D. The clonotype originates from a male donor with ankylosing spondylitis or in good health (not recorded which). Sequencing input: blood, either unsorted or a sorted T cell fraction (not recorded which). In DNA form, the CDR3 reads TGTGCCAGCAGCTTAGACTCTCTGAAAGGTGATGAGCAGTTCTTC. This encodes CASSLDSLKGDEQFF. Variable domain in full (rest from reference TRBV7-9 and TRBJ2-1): DTGVSQNPRHKITKRGQNVTFRCDPISEHNRLYWYRQTLGQGPEFLTYFQNEAQLEKSRLLSDRFSAERPKGSFSTLEIQRTEQGDSAMYLCASSLDSLKGDEQFFGPGTRLTVL.